This TCR beta chain was observed in a study of T cell repertoires in cytomegalovirus infection. Study at large: HLA-B-restricted CMV epitopes that are well studied, plus recently identified HLA-C-restricted ones, were used by the study.

This clonotype was recorded many times. Its antigen is not known. MiXCR, applied by TCRdb to the reads, yields one record per CDR3 protein. This table has about 360,000 distinct CDR3 sequences, about 35% appearing once. From germline, CDR1 is SGHTA and CDR2 FQGNSA. The CDR3 covers 16 residues. Trimming took 4 bases from V and 5 from J; bases not matched to a gene: 6. The rearrangement uses TRBV7-2 and TRBJ2-5; 14 bases are a match to TRBD2. The sequence was obtained from a human donor in good health (CMV status not recorded). Some clones in this sample may be carry-over from other donors' samples. This specimen consisted of cultured PBMCs, obtained from culture after CMV antigen stimulation. CDR3 region: CASSWTSGRWGETQYF. CDR3 sequence (DNA): TGTGCCAGCAGCTGGACTAGCGGGAGGTGGGGGGAGACCCAGTACTTC. Variable domain in full (rest from reference TRBV7-2 and TRBJ2-5): GAGVSQSPSNKVTEKGKDVELRCDPISGHTALYWYRQSLGQGLEFLIYFQGNSAPDKSGLPSDRFSAERTGGSVSTLTIQRTQQEDSAVYLCASSWTSGRWGETQYFGPGTRLLVL.